The 32 T cell receptor beta chains given below trace back to one sample, sequenced in a study of identical twins. MiXCR, run by TCRdb on the 5' RACE reads, gives a single entry per CDR3 protein. The sample holds 500,000 to 650,000 distinct CDR3 sequences, about a fifth seen once. These sequences were also reported in another study, on yellow fever vaccine responses in identical twins.

The sequenced material came from CD4+ T cells sorted from blood. Receptors were obtained from a woman aged 18 to 35 in good health.

The genes are TRBV4-1 and TRBJ1-4; D not resolved. Germline CDR1 and CDR2: MGHRA and YSYEKL. The CDR3 contains 15 residues. V shed 6 bases and J shed 0 bases, with 11 bases lying between them. CDR3 nucleotide sequence: TGCGCCAGCAGGCTTTTTGCTACAACTAATGAAAAACTGTTTTTT. Translation gives CASRLFATTNEKLFF.

This clonotype showed up just a few times. The J gene is TRBJ2-5, the V gene TRBV7-9; the match to TRBD2 covers 13 bases. The CDR3 has 15 amino acids. CDR1 is SEHNR and CDR2 is FQNEAQ in the germline V gene (reference sequence). The V gene end was trimmed by 5 bases and the J gene end by 4 bases; junction bases not matched to a gene: 4. The CDR3 DNA reads as TGTGCCAGCAGCCAACTAGCGGGAGGGAGAGAGACCCAGTACTTC. Amino acid sequence: CASSQLAGGRETQYF.

The V gene is TRBV3-1, the J gene TRBJ1-2; no firm D call. Germline V lookup: CDR1 LGHDT, CDR2 YNNKEL (reference sequence). Deletions cut 1 base from V and 3 bases from J, with 3 bases between. The CDR3 loop spans 12 amino acids. The CDR3 loop is CASSQGDYGYTF. Written as DNA, the CDR3 is TGTGCCAGCAGCCAAGGTGACTATGGCTACACCTTC.

This clonotype was seen many times. The rearrangement joins TRBV12-3 or TRBV12-4 to TRBJ1-1; the D is unclear. This CDR3 region has 13 residues. Trimming removed 6 bases at V and 1 base at J, with 9 bases between. The CDR3 loop is CASSFSGNTEAFF. The CDR3 DNA is TGTGCCAGCAGCTTTTCAGGGAACACTGAAGCTTTCTTT.

As DNA, the CDR3 is TGTGCCAGCAGCTTAACTCAGGGAGGTCGGAACACTGAAGCTTTCTTT. This gives the protein CASSLTQGGRNTEAFF. V gene TRBV7-3 combines with J gene TRBJ1-1, with D possibly being TRBD1 (5 bases). V was cut by 0 bases and J by 1 base, with 12 bases left in between. This CDR3 contains 16 residues. Germline loops: CDR1 SGHTA, CDR2 FQGTGA.

This clonotype was recorded at least ten times. This chain links TRBV12-3 or TRBV12-4 with TRBJ1-1; weak D call: TRBD1 (5 bases). The CDR3 sequence is 12 residues long. The ends were cut back, 3 bases at V and 6 bases at J, with 8 bases in the middle. CDR3 nucleotides: TGTGCCAGCAGTTTTGGGGCTCCTGAAGCTTTCTTT. It is translated as CASSFGAPEAFF.

This clonotype was counted only a few times. The rearrangement links TRBV12-3 or TRBV12-4 to TRBJ2-5, with D uncertain. The CDR3 sequence is 14 residues long. The V end was cut by 3 bases, the J end by 5 bases, with 13 bases between. CDR3 residues: CASSFPPRRETQYF. DNA of the CDR3: TGTGCCAGCAGTTTTCCTCCGCGTCGGGAGACCCAGTACTTC.

This clonotype was seen only a few times. The chain combines TRBV4-2 with TRBJ2-1; TRBD2 matches 10 bases. The ends lost 0 bases at V and 3 bases at J; junction bases unmatched: 2. CDR3 length: 16 residues. Looked up from germline, CDR1 is LGHNA and CDR2 is YNFKEQ. The CDR3 DNA sequence: TGTGCCAGCAGCCAAGAGCCTAGCGGGAGCTACAATGAGCAGTTCTTC. It specifies CASSQEPSGSYNEQFF.

This chain uses TRBV5-1 with TRBJ2-3, with 9 bases aligning to TRBD1. V shed 4 bases and J 9 bases; nucleotides not matched to a gene: 6. Germline V lookup: CDR1 SGHRS, CDR2 YFSETQ. CDR3 length: 13 amino acids. The CDR3 nucleotides read TGCGCCAGCAGCGGGGGACAGGGAAAGACGCAGTATTTT. Translated, it gives CASSGGQGKTQYF.

V gene TRBV5-1 combines with J gene TRBJ2-1; 8 nucleotides agree with TRBD2. Germline V gives CDR1 SGHRS, CDR2 YFSETQ. With 5 bases clipped from V and 8 bases from J, the junction kept 12 bases outside the gene matches. The CDR3 has 15 amino acids. In DNA, the CDR3 is TGCGCCAGCAGTTTGCAAGCGGGAGAGTCCGATGAGCAGTTCTTC. Translation: CASSLQAGESDEQFF. Drawing the rest from reference TRBV5-1 and TRBJ2-1, the complete variable domain is KAGVTQTPRYLIKTRGQQVTLSCSPISGHRSVSWYQQTPGQGLQFLFEYFSETQRNKGNFPGRFSGRQFSNSRSEMNVSTLELGDSALYLCASSLQAGESDEQFFGPGTRLTVL.

V gene TRBV4-1 combines with J gene TRBJ1-5; possibly TRBD1 for D (5 bases). Germline V gives CDR1 MGHRA, CDR2 YSYEKL. The CDR3 covers 15 residues. V dropped 3 bases and J dropped 2 bases, with 11 bases sitting between them. The CDR3, as DNA: TGCGCCAGCAGCCAGGAGGGACCGGGCAATCAGCCCCAGCATTTT. Encoded protein: CASSQEGPGNQPQHF.

In its sample, this clonotype was seen a few times. V gene TRBV28 combines with J gene TRBJ1-1; no clear D. The length of the CDR3 is 15 residues. Per the germline V gene, CDR1 is MDHEN and CDR2 is SYDVKM. Between the trimmed V and J ends, which lost 3 bases and 2 bases, there was a span of 13 bases. CDR3 coding DNA: TGTGCCAGCAGTTTGGCAGCCTCGGGCAACACTGAAGCTTTCTTT. Protein: CASSLAASGNTEAFF.

This clonotype was detected only a few times. CDR3 DNA: TGTGCCAGCAGCTTCGGGAGGGACAGGGCGACCTACGAGCAGTACTTC. Its protein product is CASSFGRDRATYEQYF. The chain employs TRBV7-9 and TRBJ2-7; TRBD1 is a possible D gene (9 bases). The CDR3 has 16 residues. CDR1 is SEHNR and CDR2 is FQNEAQ in the germline V gene (reference sequence). The V end was cut by 3 bases, the J end by 2 bases, with 17 bases between.

A few counts support this clonotype. The chain has TRBV11-2 and TRBJ2-1; D call uncertain. This CDR3 is built from 15 residues. CDR1 and CDR2 from the germline V gene are SGHAT and FQNNGV. Trimming stripped 6 bases from V and 8 bases from J, with 20 bases between. CDR3 sequence reads: CASSLSFEAVDEQFF. CDR3 nucleotide sequence: TGTGCCAGCAGTCTCTCCTTTGAGGCGGTCGATGAGCAGTTCTTC.

This clonotype was seen repeatedly, ten times or more. This chain links TRBV5-1 with TRBJ1-1, with D possibly matching TRBD1 (5 bases). Looked up from germline, CDR1 is SGHRS and CDR2 is YFSETQ. V gave up 2 bases and J gave up 1 base, with 9 bases separating them. The CDR3 is 14 residues long. CDR3 region: CASSFSQGNTEAFF. CDR3 bases: TGCGCCAGCAGCTTCTCGCAGGGGAACACTGAAGCTTTCTTT.

This rearrangement joins TRBV11-2 to TRBJ2-7; a possible D gene is TRBD2 (6 bases). Deletions cut 0 bases from V and 2 bases from J, with 8 bases between. Per the germline V gene, CDR1 is SGHAT and CDR2 is FQNNGV. The CDR3 consists of 14 residues. This chain's CDR3 is CASSLEWGAYEQYF. The DNA for the CDR3 is TGTGCCAGCAGCTTAGAGTGGGGGGCCTACGAGCAGTACTTC.

This chain uses TRBV27 with TRBJ2-3; no clear D. CDR1 MNHEY and CDR2 SMNVEV come from the germline V gene (reference sequence). This CDR3 region has 11 residues. Deletions cut 4 bases from V and 9 bases from J, with 8 bases between. The CDR3 sequence is CASSSRPTQYF. The CDR3 DNA follows: TGTGCCAGCAGTTCCCGTCCGACGCAGTATTTT.

This clonotype was detected a few times. This chain links TRBV9 with TRBJ2-5; TRBD2 is a possible D gene (5 bases). Looked up from germline, CDR1 is SGDLS and CDR2 is YYNGEE. V dropped 4 bases and J dropped 5 bases, with 12 bases sitting between them. The CDR3 loop spans 13 amino acids. CDR3 bases: TGTGCCAGCAGCCCGGAGGTCTGGGAGACCCAGTACTTC. It encodes CASSPEVWETQYF.

The chain is built from TRBV9 and TRBJ1-1; D is unclear. The V gene lost 6 bases and the J gene lost 2 bases, with 17 bases spanning the gap. The CDR3 loop spans 15 amino acids. Germline CDR1 and CDR2: SGDLS and YYNGEE. CDR3 in DNA: TGTGCCAGCAACACCCCCGGCACCACTAACACTGAAGCTTTCTTT. Protein: CASNTPGTTNTEAFF.

The sample holds a few counts of this clonotype. The genes are TRBV2 and TRBJ1-1; tentative D call: TRBD1 (5 bases). The germline V gene has CDR1 SNHLY and CDR2 FYNNEI. The V end lost 4 bases, the J end lost 1 base, and 16 bases lay between the germline ends. The length of the CDR3 is 16 residues. This chain's CDR3 is CASSVETVASNTEAFF. The CDR3 bases are TGTGCCAGCAGTGTTGAGACAGTGGCTTCGAACACTGAAGCTTTCTTT.

This clonotype was recorded a few times. The chain employs TRBV20-1 and TRBJ2-1; the D gene could be TRBD1 or TRBD2 (5 bases each). This CDR3 is 15 amino acids long. The germline V gene encodes CDR1 DFQATT and CDR2 SNEGSKA (reference sequence). With 1 base removed from V and 8 bases from J, the gap between germline ends came to 18 bases. CDR3 nucleotide sequence: TGCAGTGCTAGAGTAGGGTGGGACCTCAGATATGAGCAGTTCTTC. It specifies CSARVGWDLRYEQFF.

This clonotype occurred a few times. The chain is built from TRBV7-9 and TRBJ1-5; a weak D match, TRBD1 (5 bases). The CDR3 runs to 13 residues. Germline-derived CDR1 and CDR2 are SEHNR and FQNEAQ (reference sequence). Deletions cut 8 bases from V and 6 bases from J, with 14 bases between. CDR3 nucleotide sequence: TGTGCCAGCGCCCTGGGGCCTAGTCAGCCCCAGCATTTT. It specifies CASALGPSQPQHF.

The chain employs TRBV7-2 and TRBJ2-7; no definite D call. Germline assignment: CDR1 SGHTA and CDR2 FQGNSA. The CDR3 has 13 amino acids. Trimming left V 4 bases short and J 4 bases short, with 11 bases between. The CDR3 nucleotides are TGTGCCAGCAGCTCCAACCGGCCTTACGAGCAGTACTTC. Translated, it gives CASSSNRPYEQYF.

The chain employs TRBV4-2 and TRBJ2-7, with D possibly TRBD2 on 6 matching bases. Deletions cut 0 bases from V and 4 bases from J, with 19 bases between. Germline CDR1 LGHNA, CDR2 YNFKEQ. There are 17 residues in the CDR3. The CDR3 sequence is CASSQEESGAGRYEQYF. The DNA of the CDR3 is TGTGCCAGCAGCCAAGAGGAGTCGGGAGCTGGTAGGTACGAGCAGTACTTC.

V and J are TRBV15 and TRBJ2-7; D possibly matches TRBD1 or TRBD2 (5 bases each). Trimming removed 8 bases at V and 6 bases at J, with 17 bases between. CDR3 length: 13 residues. Germline V gives CDR1 LNHNV, CDR2 YYDKDF (reference sequence). The CDR3 spells CATGRKGRGEQYF. The DNA for the CDR3 is TGTGCCACCGGTCGAAAGGGACGCGGCGAGCAGTACTTC.

The V and J genes are TRBV20-1 and TRBJ2-3, with 9 bases matching TRBD2. Germline trimming cut 2 bases from V and 0 bases from J; bases unmatched to any gene: 9. CDR1 and CDR2 (germline): DFQATT, SNEGSKA (reference sequence). The CDR3 contains 17 residues. The CDR3 sequence is CSARSPLSGGSTDTQYF. The CDR3 DNA is TGCAGTGCTAGATCCCCGCTTAGCGGGGGAAGCACAGATACGCAGTATTTT.

This clonotype was recorded at least ten times. The rearrangement links TRBV5-1 to TRBJ2-2, with 7 positions matching TRBD2. Trimming took 4 bases from V and 4 from J; bases not matched to a gene: 10. CDR3 size: 16 residues. Germline CDR1 and CDR2: SGHRS and YFSETQ. Written as DNA, the CDR3 is TGCGCCAGCAGCCACAAATCTAGCGGTAGCACCGGGGAGCTGTTTTTT. Protein product: CASSHKSSGSTGELFF.

This clonotype was detected only a few times. CDR3 in DNA: TGTGCCAGCAGACCCGGGACAGGGGGCAACTACGAGCAGTACTTC. Amino acid sequence: CASRPGTGGNYEQYF. The chain combines TRBV12-3 or TRBV12-4 with TRBJ2-7; 12 bases align to TRBD1. The CDR3 totals 15 residues. J lost 3 bases, V lost 6 bases, and 6 bases had no gene match.

This clonotype was observed many times. The chain joins TRBV12-3 or TRBV12-4 to TRBJ2-1; 12 bases fit TRBD2. J gave up 5 bases and V 6 bases, and 5 bases lay outside the gene matches. This CDR3 spans 15 amino acids. The CDR3 sequence: CASSLLAGGNNEQFF. The DNA for the CDR3 is TGTGCCAGCAGCCTACTAGCGGGAGGAAACAATGAGCAGTTCTTC.

This chain links TRBV15 with TRBJ2-1; D may match TRBD1 or TRBD2 (5 bases each). V was pared by 0 bases and J by 0 bases, with 9 bases between. The CDR3 is 16 residues long. Germline CDR1 reads LNHNV; CDR2 reads YYDKDF (reference sequence). For the CDR3, the DNA is TGTGCCACCAGCAGAGATAGGGACCCCTCCTACAATGAGCAGTTCTTC. Protein: CATSRDRDPSYNEQFF.

This clonotype came up a few times. This rearrangement joins TRBV5-1 to TRBJ2-5; TRBD2 aligns across 7 bases. The CDR3 covers 15 residues. V dropped 2 bases and J dropped 0; count of bases not matched to a gene: 4. In germline, CDR1 is SGHRS, CDR2 YFSETQ. The CDR3, as DNA: TGCGCCAGCAGCTTAGGGGACTATTACCAAGAGACCCAGTACTTC. Encoded protein: CASSLGDYYQETQYF.

This clonotype was picked up a small number of times. This chain uses TRBV20-1 with TRBJ2-1; the match to TRBD2 covers 9 bases. V shed 3 bases, J shed 2 bases, and the junction held 5 bases outside the gene matches. This CDR3 has 15 residues. Germline CDR1 is DFQATT and CDR2 is SNEGSKA (reference sequence). This CDR3 reads CSASLTSGPYNEQFF. CDR3 coding DNA: TGCAGTGCTAGTCTTACTAGCGGGCCCTACAATGAGCAGTTCTTC.